This T cell receptor (beta chain) was sequenced for a study of lymphopenia after photon versus proton radiotherapy. Study conclusions and caveats: Authors raise, but do not show, better survival with proton therapy. In patients who died, overall survival fell as post-nadir TCR diversity dropped more.

In the case of this clone: Its antigen is not known.

Profiled with immunoSEQ multiplex PCR; TCRdb holds only in-frame clones, not every one. The sample lists over 20,000 clones; roughly four fifths were seen once. Germline V lookup: CDR1 MNHEY, CDR2 SVGAGI. Trimming removed 0 bases at V and 6 bases at J, with 15 bases between. This CDR3 is built from 15 residues. This TCR derives from a woman aged 45-65 years with pancreatic cancer. The sequences come from peripheral blood, collected from a patient treated with photon-based radiotherapy. The chain combines TRBV6-5 with TRBJ2-7; a weak D match, TRBD1 (6 bases). CDR3 in DNA: TGTGCCAGCAGTTACTCGTTTCAACAGGGCCGCGAGCAGTACTTC. Translated, it gives CASSYSFQQGREQYF.